This TCR beta chain was sequenced for a study of blood T cell repertoires in COVID-19. Study in general: Both acute and convalescent COVID-19 samples were obtained from the United States, Italy and Spain.

The CDR3 spans 15 residues. CDR1 and CDR2 from the germline V gene are SGHTA and FQGTGA. V was pared by 4 bases and J by 2 bases, with 7 bases of the junction left unmatched. Source study methods: Amplification of reference gene primers was used by the study to estimate nucleated cell counts. Assay used: immunoSEQ multiplex PCR; TCRdb lists only in-frame clones, some missing. V and J calls and clone size are copied from that table; D and trimming were computed from the DNA. Of some 260,000 clones in the sample, around 79% were seen once. V and J are TRBV7-3 and TRBJ2-7, with TRBD1 matching 8 bases. The sequenced material came from peripheral blood. This sequence was found in a woman aged 80 or over with acute or convalescent COVID-19. The CDR3 DNA sequence: TGTGCCAGCAGCTCGGGTGGACAGGGTCCCTACGAGCAGTACTTC. It specifies CASSSGGQGPYEQYF.